This T cell receptor (beta chain) emerged from a study of cytomegalovirus exposure and HLA in healthy donors. Findings and caveats of the study: In a later analysis, a genetic analysis reported fewer productive-TCR N-insertions in an Asian-associated ancestry cluster than the cohort average.

Points on this clone: Its antigen is unknown.

PCR amplification relied on 60 Vbeta primers (plus 13 Jbeta primers). Generated by immunoSEQ multiplex PCR, the TCRdb table keeps only in-frame clones and is missing some. The table shows some 160,000 clones, with roughly 80% occurring only once. Per germline, CDR1 GTSNPN and CDR2 SVGIG (reference sequence). Unmatched junction bases numbered 6, after V lost 2 bases and J lost 7 bases. This CDR3 comprises 16 residues. The sample consisted of PBMCs. The rearrangement links TRBV30 to TRBJ2-1; 15 nucleotides align to TRBD2. This sequence was found in a male donor in good health and CMV-seropositive. The CDR3 reads CAWSLGLAGGLNEQFF. CDR3 nucleotide sequence: TGTGCCTGGAGTCTCGGACTAGCGGGAGGGCTTAATGAGCAGTTCTTC.